The sequence of this TCR beta chain was determined in a study of cytomegalovirus exposure and HLA in healthy donors. Study as a whole: HLA-typed donors were the source of about 85 million unique TCRs, which an early data release held. Whole-study results and caveats: What was likely a sequencing artifact was a cluster of highly shared sequence variants. Researchers catalogued under 200 TCR beta chains as cytomegalovirus-associated.

There are 14 residues in the CDR3. V was shortened by 5 bases and J by 0 bases, with 11 bases between the two germline ends. Germline-derived CDR1 and CDR2 are SQVTM and ANQGSEA. This clone was observed a few times. Its target is not known. Primers for the PCR totalled 60 Vbeta and 13 Jbeta. Using immunoSEQ multiplex PCR, the repertoire was profiled, and TCRdb retains in-frame clones only, with some absent. The table shows about 100,000 clones, with about 9.4% occurring only once. Sequences were obtained from PBMCs. The clonotype originates from a middle-aged man in good health and CMV-seropositive. The chain couples TRBV29-1 to TRBJ2-1, with a tentative D call TRBD1 (5 bases). The CDR3: CSVPRQSSYNEQFF. CDR3 nucleotides: TGCAGCGTTCCCCGACAGAGCTCCTACAATGAGCAGTTCTTC.